This T cell receptor beta chain derives from a study of blood T cell repertoires in COVID-19. Across the study: Spain, Italy and the United States supplied samples that represented acute and convalescent COVID-19. The analysed material was cDNA or gDNA that came from T cells, B-cell-depleted T cells, or PBMCs.

The CDR3 extends over 12 amino acids. Trimming shortened V by 1 base and J by 3 bases, and 3 bases separated the two germline ends. Methods used by the authors: The authors estimated nucleated cell counts from reference gene primer amplification. Profiling relied on immunoSEQ multiplex PCR, and the TCRdb table lists in-frame clones only, not all of them. V and J calls and clone size are given by that table; D and trimming were obtained from the DNA. The sample has around 140,000 clones, 80% to 90% seen once. The sequenced sample was peripheral blood. This chain uses TRBV12-3 or TRBV12-4 with TRBJ1-1; D remains unclear. The TCR comes from a man aged 50-60 years with active COVID-19. The CDR3 region is CASSLGHTEAFF. DNA of the CDR3: TGTGCCAGCAGTTTAGGGCACACTGAAGCTTTCTTT.